This TCR beta chain was sequenced for a study of vaccination and CD4 T cells after COVID-19. Background on the study: Six men and four women formed the convalescents, two being Hispanic.

Study results and caveats: Convalescent patients studied were relatively few, and early post-infection timepoints were absent. Spike mono-reactivity was shown by 304 of 307 vaccine-specific clones in convalescent patients.

TCRdb recomputed calls from the PCR reads with MiXCR, one row per CDR3 protein. The data show around 26,000 distinct CDR3 sequences, around 49% seen once. This clonotype was counted between two and nine times. Its antigen is not known. Indicated time point: late sampling 161 to 241 days after vaccination in a few convalescent patients. With 4 bases clipped from V and 6 bases from J, the junction kept 5 bases outside the gene matches. CDR3 size: 15 residues. Germline V gene data show CDR1 as MRHNA and CDR2 as SNTAGT. The J gene is TRBJ2-1, the V gene TRBV6-4; 11 nucleotides agree with TRBD1. The sequenced sample was CD4+ T cells from blood, obtained about 7 months after SARS-CoV-2 vaccination. The sequence was collected from a human donor who had recovered from COVID-19. Here the CDR3 DNA reads TGTGCCAGCAGTGGGGGACAGGGGGAAGGCAATGAGCAGTTCTTC. It encodes CASSGGQGEGNEQFF.